The present T cell receptor beta chain was sequenced within a study of blood T cell repertoires in COVID-19. For the study at large: The origin of the acute and convalescent COVID-19 samples was the United States, Italy and Spain. Nucleic acid was either cDNA or gDNA, and it came from T cells, B-cell-depleted T cells, or PBMCs.

This CDR3 comprises 15 residues. Germline values: CDR1 SGHAT, CDR2 FQNNGV. V shed 1 base and J 3 bases; nucleotides not matched to a gene: 3. Authors' processing steps: Using reference gene primer amplification, nucleated cell counts were estimated. The method was immunoSEQ multiplex PCR; TCRdb's version includes in-frame clones alone and lacks a portion of them. That table furnishes V, J and clone size, whereas the DNA furnished D and trimming. The repertoire includes fewer than 300,000 clones, about four fifths of them detected once, and roughly 3.1% sits in the top ten. The genes are TRBV11-2 and TRBJ2-1; TRBD2 aligns across 7 bases. The receptor was isolated from a woman aged 18-30 years with acute or convalescent COVID-19. Sample: peripheral blood. As DNA, the CDR3 is TGTGCCAGCAGCTTAGCGGCTAGCGGCTACAATGAGCAGTTCTTC. It translates to CASSLAASGYNEQFF.